This T cell receptor beta chain was obtained from a study of T cell responses to AZD1222 COVID-19 vaccine. Produced via immunoSEQ multiplex PCR; TCRdb's table is partial and in-frame only. The top ten hold roughly 2.8% of the sample, which has about 180,000 clones, 90% seen once. The CDR3 is 15 residues long. The germline CDR1 and CDR2 sequences are SGHKS and YYEKEE (reference sequence). The V segment lost 3 bases and the J segment 11 bases; nucleotides outside the gene matches: 11. To note about this clone: Its antigen is undetermined.

Overall study results and limits: Receipt of two AZD1222 doses was followed by a rise in Spike-specific TCR breadth and depth. Possibly, clonal diversity was underestimated; donors were largely white British and included more females. Unmutated variant regions are reportedly targeted by nearly half of spike-specific TCRs.

The receptor comes from an adult in good health. The specimen was peripheral blood, collected on day 0 of AZD1222 vaccination. V and J are TRBV5-5 and TRBJ1-6, with 7 bases lining up with TRBD1. The CDR3 sequence: CASSSQGGARPPLHF. As DNA, the CDR3 is TGTGCCAGCAGCTCCCAGGGGGGGGCAAGGCCACCCCTCCACTTT.